This TCR beta chain was sequenced in a study of Graves' ophthalmopathy and Graves' hyperthyroidism. Amplification targeted the TCR beta CDR3 regions, with RNA transcripts as the source material. First-round RT-PCR employed HTBI primers, with a second-round multiplex PCR after it. TCRdb ran MiXCR on the multiplex PCR reads and lists one entry per CDR3 protein. The table shows more than 550,000 distinct CDR3 sequences, with about 38% occurring only once. CDR1 is SQVTM, CDR2 ANQGSEA, per germline. CDR3 size: 11 residues. V lost 6 bases and J 4 bases, leaving 10 bases between the germline ends. In this cohort, patients with other autoimmune diseases, uncontrolled infections, pregnancy or lactation were excluded. The authors used Ficoll-Paque density gradient centrifugation to separate PBMCs. The input was around 10 ml of fresh peripheral blood.

J is TRBJ2-7 and V is TRBV29-1; D could derive from TRBD1 or TRBD2 (6 bases each). Sequencing input: peripheral blood. The source of this sequence is an adult man with Graves' ophthalmopathy. As DNA, the CDR3 is TGCAGCGTGGGGGGCCGATACGAGCAGTACTTC. This encodes CSVGGRYEQYF.